The T cell receptor beta chain under discussion was sequenced for a study of blood T cell repertoires in COVID-19. The wider study: Material from acute and convalescent COVID-19 was sourced from the United States, Italy and Spain.

Participant-reported clinical history was the basis for cohort assignment. People in the exposed group encountered a COVID-19 case within 2 weeks before entering the study. Only one count was recorded for this clone. Libraries were prepared by immunoSEQ multiplex PCR; TCRdb keeps only in-frame clonotypes and omits some of them. The profile shows 130,000 to 150,000 clones, about four fifths of them singletons. CDR3 length: 14 residues. Trimming cost V 4 bases and J 4 bases; bases outside gene matches: 7. Germline lookup yields CDR1 LNHDA and CDR2 SQIVND (reference sequence). The V call is TRBV19, the J call TRBJ2-7, with TRBD1 matching 7 bases. This clonotype originated in a woman aged 50 to 65 who had been exposed to COVID-19. Sequenced: PBMCs or T cells enriched from blood (not recorded which). CDR3 in DNA: TGTGCCAGTAGTACGGAAACAGGGGTTTACGAGCAGTACTTC. It encodes CASSTETGVYEQYF.